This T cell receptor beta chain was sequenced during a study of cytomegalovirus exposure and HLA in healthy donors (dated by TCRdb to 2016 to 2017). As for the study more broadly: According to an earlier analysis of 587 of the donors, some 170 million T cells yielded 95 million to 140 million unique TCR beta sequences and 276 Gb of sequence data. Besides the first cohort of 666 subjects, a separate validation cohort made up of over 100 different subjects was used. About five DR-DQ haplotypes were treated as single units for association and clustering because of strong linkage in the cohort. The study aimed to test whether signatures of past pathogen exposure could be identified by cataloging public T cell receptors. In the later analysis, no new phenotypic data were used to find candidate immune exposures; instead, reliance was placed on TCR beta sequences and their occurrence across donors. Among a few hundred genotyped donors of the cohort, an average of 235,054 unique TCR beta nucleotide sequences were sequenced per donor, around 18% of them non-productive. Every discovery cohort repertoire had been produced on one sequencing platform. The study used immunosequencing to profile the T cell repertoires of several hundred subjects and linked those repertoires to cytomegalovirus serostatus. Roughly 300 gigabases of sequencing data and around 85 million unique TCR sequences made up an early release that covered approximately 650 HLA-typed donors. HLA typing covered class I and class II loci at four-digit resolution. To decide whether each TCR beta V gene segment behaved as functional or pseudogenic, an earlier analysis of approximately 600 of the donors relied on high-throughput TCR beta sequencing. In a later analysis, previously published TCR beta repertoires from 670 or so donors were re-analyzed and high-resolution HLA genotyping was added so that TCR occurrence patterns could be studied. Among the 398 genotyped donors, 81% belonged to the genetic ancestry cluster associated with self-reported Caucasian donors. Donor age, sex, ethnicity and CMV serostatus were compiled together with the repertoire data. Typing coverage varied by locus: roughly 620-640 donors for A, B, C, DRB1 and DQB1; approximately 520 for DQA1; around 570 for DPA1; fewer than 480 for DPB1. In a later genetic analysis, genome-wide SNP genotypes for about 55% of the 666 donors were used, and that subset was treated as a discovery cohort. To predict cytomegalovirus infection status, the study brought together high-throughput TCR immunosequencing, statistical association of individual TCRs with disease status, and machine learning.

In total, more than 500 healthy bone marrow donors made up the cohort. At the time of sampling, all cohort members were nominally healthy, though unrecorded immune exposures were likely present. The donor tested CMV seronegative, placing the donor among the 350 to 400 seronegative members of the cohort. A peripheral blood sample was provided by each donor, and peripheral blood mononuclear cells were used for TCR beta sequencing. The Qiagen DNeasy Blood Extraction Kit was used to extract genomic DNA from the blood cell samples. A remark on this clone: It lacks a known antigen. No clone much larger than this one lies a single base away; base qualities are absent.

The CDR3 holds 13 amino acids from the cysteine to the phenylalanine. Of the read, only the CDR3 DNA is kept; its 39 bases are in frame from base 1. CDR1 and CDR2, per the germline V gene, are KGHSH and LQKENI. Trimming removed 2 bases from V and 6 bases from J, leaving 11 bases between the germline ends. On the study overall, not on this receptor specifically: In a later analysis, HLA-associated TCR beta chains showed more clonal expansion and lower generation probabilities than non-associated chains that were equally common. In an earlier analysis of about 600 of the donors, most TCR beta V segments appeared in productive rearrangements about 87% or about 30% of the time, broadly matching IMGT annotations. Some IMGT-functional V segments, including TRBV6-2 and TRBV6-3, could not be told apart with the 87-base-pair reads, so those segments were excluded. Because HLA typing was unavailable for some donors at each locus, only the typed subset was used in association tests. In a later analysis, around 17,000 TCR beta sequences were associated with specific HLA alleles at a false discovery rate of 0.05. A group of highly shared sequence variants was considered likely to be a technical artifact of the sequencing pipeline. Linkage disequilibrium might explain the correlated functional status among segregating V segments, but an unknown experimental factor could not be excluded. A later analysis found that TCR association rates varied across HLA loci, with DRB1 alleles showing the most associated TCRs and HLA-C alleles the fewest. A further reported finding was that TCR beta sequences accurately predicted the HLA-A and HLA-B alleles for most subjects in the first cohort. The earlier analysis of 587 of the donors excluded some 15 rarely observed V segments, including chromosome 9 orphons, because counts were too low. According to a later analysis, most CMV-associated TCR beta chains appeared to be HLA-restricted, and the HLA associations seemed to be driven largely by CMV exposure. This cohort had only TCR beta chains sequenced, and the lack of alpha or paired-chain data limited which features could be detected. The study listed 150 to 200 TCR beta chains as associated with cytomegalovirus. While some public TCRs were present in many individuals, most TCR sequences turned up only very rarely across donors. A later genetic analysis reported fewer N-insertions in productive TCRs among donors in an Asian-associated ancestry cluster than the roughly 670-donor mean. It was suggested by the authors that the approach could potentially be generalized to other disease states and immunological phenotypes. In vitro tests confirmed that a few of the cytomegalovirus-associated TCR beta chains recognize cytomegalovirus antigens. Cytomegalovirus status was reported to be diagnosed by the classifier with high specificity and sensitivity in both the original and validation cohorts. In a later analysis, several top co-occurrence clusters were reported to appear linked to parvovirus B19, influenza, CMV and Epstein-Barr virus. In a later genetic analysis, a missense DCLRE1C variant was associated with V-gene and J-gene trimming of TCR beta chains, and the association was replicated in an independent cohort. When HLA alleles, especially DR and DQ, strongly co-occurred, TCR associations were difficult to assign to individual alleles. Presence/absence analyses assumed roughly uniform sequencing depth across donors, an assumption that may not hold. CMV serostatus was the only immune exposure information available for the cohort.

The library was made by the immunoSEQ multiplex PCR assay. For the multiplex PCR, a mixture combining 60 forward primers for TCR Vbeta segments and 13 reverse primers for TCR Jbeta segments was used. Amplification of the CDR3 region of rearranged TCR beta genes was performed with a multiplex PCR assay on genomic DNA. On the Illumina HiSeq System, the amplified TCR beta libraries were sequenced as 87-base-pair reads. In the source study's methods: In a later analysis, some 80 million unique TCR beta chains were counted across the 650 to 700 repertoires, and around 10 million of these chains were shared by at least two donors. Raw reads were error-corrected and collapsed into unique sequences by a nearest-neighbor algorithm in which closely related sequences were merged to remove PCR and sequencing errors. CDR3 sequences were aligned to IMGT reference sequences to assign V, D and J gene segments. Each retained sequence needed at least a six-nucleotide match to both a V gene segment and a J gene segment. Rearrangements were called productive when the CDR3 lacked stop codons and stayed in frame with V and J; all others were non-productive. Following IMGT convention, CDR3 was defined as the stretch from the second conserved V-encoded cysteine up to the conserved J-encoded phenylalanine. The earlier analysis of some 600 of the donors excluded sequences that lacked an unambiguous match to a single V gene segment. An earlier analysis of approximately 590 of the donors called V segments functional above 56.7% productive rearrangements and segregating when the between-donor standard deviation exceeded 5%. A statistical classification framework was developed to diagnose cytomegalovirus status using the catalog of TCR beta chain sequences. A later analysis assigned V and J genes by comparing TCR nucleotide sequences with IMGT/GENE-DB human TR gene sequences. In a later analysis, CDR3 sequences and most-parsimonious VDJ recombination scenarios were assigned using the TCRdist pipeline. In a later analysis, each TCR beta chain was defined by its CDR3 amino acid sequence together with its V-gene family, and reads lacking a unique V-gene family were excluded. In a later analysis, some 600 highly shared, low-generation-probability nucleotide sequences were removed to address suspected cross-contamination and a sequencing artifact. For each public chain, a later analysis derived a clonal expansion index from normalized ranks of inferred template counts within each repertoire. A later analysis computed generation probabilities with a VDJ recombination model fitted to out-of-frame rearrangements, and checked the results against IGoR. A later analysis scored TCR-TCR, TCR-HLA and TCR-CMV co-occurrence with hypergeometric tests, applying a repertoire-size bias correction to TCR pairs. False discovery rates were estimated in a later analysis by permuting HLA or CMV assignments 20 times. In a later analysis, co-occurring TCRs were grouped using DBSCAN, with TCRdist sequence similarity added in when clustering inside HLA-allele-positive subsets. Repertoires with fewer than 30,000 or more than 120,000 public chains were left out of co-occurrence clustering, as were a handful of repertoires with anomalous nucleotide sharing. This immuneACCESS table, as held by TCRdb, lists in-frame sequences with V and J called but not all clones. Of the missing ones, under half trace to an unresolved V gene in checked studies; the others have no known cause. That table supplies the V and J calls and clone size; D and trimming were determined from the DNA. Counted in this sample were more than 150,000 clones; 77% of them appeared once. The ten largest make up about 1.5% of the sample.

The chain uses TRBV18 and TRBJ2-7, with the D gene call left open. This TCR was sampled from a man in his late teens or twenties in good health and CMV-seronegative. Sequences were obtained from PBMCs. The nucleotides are TGTGCCAGCTCACCAGTCAGTCTCTCCGAGCAGTACTTC. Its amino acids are CASSPVSLSEQYF.